One and the same sample provided the 8 T cell receptor beta chains below, sequenced in a study of control samples from healthy donors and cancer patients (dated by TCRdb to about 2020). Library creation used the immunoSEQ multiplex PCR assay. TCRdb carries this immuneACCESS record with in-frame sequences only. Its versions omit some clonotypes, under half of them owing to an unresolved V gene in the studies checked, with the rest unexplained. The sample yields 40,000 to 60,000 clones; 65% to 90% were counted once. Around 2.8% of the sample rests with the top ten. Sequencing input: PBMCs. The receptors come from a woman aged 45-59 years with lung cancer.

The V call is TRBV6-5, the J call TRBJ1-6; the match to TRBD1 covers 7 bases. Per the germline V gene, CDR1 is MNHEY and CDR2 is SVGAGI. The CDR3 has 13 amino acids. Trimming cost V 8 bases and J 6 bases; bases outside gene matches: 4. CDR3 sequence (DNA): TGTGCCAGCTCTAGGGGGCCTAATTCACCCCTCCACTTT. Translation: CASSRGPNSPLHF.

The table lists this clone with a count of one. The chain joins TRBV11-3 to TRBJ2-5, with a weak D call TRBD2 (7 bases). Trimming took 4 bases from V and 1 from J, leaving 16 bases between them. The germline CDR1 and CDR2 sequences are SGHNT and YENEEA. The CDR3 sequence is 16 residues long. This CDR3 reads CASSSWGGSPQETQYF. CDR3 in DNA: TGTGCCAGCAGCTCGTGGGGGGGCAGCCCCCAAGAGACCCAGTACTTC. Filled out from reference TRBV11-3 and TRBJ2-5, the complete variable domain reads EAGVVQSPRYKIIEKKQPVAFWCNPISGHNTLYWYLQNLGQGPELLIRYENEEAVDDSQLPKDRFSAERLKGVDSTLKIQPAELGDSAVYLCASSSWGGSPQETQYFGPGTRLLVL.

The V call is TRBV6-2 or TRBV6-3, the J call TRBJ1-2; 8 nucleotides line up with TRBD1. Germline V gene sequence: CDR1 MNHEY, CDR2 SVGEGT. Unmatched junction bases numbered 6, after V lost 2 bases and J lost 4 bases. The CDR3 sequence is 15 residues long. The CDR3 DNA is TGTGCCAGCAGTTACGACGGACAGGGAATCTATGGCTACACCTTC. Encoded protein: CASSYDGQGIYGYTF.

V and J are TRBV27 and TRBJ1-5; 8 bases match TRBD1. The V and J ends lost 6 bases and 4 bases, in that order; junction bases with no gene match: 8. The CDR3 is 15 residues long. Per the germline V gene, CDR1 is MNHEY and CDR2 is SMNVEV (reference sequence). Written as DNA, the CDR3 is TGTGCCAGCAGCCGTGACAGGGGCGTTAATCAGCCCCAGCATTTT. This codes for CASSRDRGVNQPQHF.

V usage is TRBV7-2 and J usage is TRBJ1-3, with D uncertain. The germline V gene encodes CDR1 SGHTA and CDR2 FQGNSA. Trimming pared 5 bases from V and 4 bases from J, leaving 9 bases between. This CDR3 comprises 13 residues. In DNA, the CDR3 is TGTGCCAGCAGCCGAGGGATCGGAAACACCATATATTTT. Protein sequence: CASSRGIGNTIYF.

The chain is built from TRBV7-6 and TRBJ1-4; D unresolved. Deletions cut 4 bases from V and 7 bases from J, with 4 bases between. Germline values: CDR1 SGHVS, CDR2 FNYEAQ. The CDR3 length is 11 residues. The CDR3 loop is CASSWGEKLFF. The CDR3 DNA is TGTGCCAGCAGCTGGGGTGAAAAACTGTTTTTT.

The chain joins TRBV6-5 to TRBJ2-4; D may be TRBD1 (5 bases). The CDR3 loop spans 14 amino acids. V lost 10 bases and J lost 1, with 14 bases in between. Germline V gene data show CDR1 as MNHEY and CDR2 as SVGAGI. This CDR3 is CATGPPGAKNIQYF. The DNA for the CDR3 is TGTGCCACTGGTCCGCCAGGGGCCAAAAACATTCAGTACTTC.

V and J are TRBV19 and TRBJ2-1, with 12 bases that match TRBD2. From germline, CDR1 is LNHDA and CDR2 SQIVND (reference sequence). This CDR3 comprises 14 residues. V was pared by 4 bases and J by 8 bases, with 3 bases of the junction left unmatched. The CDR3 bases are TGTGCCAGTAGTAAACTAGCGGGGGGCCATGAGCAGTTCTTC. Protein: CASSKLAGGHEQFF.